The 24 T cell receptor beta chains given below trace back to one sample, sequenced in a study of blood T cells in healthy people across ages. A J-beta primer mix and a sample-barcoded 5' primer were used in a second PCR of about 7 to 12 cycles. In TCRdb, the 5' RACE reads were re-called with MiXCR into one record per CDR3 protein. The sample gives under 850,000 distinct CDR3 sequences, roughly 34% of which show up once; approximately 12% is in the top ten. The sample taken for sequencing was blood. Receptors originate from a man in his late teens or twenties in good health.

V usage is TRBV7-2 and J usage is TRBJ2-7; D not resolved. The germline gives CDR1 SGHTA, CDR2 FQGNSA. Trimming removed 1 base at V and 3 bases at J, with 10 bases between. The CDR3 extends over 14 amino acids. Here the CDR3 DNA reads TGTGCCAGCAGCTTAGTCGAGGCCCACTACGAGCAGTACTTC. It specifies CASSLVEAHYEQYF.

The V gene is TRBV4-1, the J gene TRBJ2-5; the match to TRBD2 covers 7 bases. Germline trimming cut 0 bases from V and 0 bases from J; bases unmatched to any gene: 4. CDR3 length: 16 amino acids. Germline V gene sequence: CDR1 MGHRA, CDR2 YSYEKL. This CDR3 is CASSQEATSHQETQYF. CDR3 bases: TGCGCCAGCAGCCAAGAAGCGACTAGCCACCAAGAGACCCAGTACTTC.

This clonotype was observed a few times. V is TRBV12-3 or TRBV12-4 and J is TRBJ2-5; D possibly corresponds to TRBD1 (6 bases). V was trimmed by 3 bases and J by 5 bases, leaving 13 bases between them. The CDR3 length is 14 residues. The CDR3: CASSFEGGGETQYF. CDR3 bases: TGTGCCAGCAGTTTTGAAGGGGGTGGGGAGACCCAGTACTTC.

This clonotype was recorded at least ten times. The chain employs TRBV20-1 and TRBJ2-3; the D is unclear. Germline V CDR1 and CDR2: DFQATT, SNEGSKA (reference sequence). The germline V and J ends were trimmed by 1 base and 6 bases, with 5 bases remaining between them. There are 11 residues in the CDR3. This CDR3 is CSARVPDTQYF. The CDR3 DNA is TGCAGTGCTAGAGTCCCGGATACGCAGTATTTT.

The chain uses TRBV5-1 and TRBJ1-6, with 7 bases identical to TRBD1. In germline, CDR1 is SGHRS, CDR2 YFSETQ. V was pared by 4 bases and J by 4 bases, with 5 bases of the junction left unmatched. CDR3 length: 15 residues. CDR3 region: CASSAGTEYNSPLHF. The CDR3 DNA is TGCGCCAGCAGCGCCGGGACAGAGTATAATTCACCCCTCCACTTT.

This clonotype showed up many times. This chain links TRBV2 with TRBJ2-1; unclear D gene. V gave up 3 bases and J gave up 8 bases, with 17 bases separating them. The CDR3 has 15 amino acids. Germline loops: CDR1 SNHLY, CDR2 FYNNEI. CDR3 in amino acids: CASSDPGPVFYEQFF. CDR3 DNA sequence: TGTGCCAGCAGTGATCCCGGGCCTGTCTTCTATGAGCAGTTCTTC.

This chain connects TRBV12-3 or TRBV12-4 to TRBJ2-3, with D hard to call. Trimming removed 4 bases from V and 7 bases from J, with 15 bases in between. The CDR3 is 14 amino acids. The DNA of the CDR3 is TGTGCCAGCAGTTCCTCGGTGAGAGGACATACGCAGTATTTT. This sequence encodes CASSSSVRGHTQYF.

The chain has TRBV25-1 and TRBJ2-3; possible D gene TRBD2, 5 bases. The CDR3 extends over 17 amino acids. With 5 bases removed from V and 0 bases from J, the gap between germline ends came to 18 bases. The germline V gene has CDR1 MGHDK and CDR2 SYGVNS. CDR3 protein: CASSPRAMGRSTDTQYF. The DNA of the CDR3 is TGTGCCAGCAGTCCCCGGGCGATGGGGAGAAGCACAGATACGCAGTATTTT.

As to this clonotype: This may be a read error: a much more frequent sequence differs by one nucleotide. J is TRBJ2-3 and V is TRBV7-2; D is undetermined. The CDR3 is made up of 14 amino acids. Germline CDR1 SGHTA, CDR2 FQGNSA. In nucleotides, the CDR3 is TGTGCCTGCAGCTTAGACGGAGCCTCCGCTACGCAGTATTTT. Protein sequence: CACSLDGASATQYF.

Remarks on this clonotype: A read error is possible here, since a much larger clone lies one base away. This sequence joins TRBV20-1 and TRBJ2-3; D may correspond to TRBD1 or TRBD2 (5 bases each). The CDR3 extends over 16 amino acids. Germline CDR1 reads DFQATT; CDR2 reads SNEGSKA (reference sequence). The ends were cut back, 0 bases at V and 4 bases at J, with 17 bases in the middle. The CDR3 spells CSARDPGGQNADTQYF. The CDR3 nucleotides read TGCAGTGCTAGAGATCCTGGAGGACAAAACGCAGATACGCAGTATTTT.

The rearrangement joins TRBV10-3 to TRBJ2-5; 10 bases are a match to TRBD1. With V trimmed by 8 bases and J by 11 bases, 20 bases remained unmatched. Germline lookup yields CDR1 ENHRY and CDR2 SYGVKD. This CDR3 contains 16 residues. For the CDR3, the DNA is TGTGCCATCGGAAACCCCGGGACAGGGGTATCCAATGAGCAGTACTTC. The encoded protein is CAIGNPGTGVSNEQYF.

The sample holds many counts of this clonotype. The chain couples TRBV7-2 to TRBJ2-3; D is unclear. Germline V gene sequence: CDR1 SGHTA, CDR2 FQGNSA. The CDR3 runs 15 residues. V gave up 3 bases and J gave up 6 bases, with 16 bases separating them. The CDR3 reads CASSLLSLLLDTQYF. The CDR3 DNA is TGTGCCAGCAGCTTGCTGTCTCTCCTTTTGGATACGCAGTATTTT.

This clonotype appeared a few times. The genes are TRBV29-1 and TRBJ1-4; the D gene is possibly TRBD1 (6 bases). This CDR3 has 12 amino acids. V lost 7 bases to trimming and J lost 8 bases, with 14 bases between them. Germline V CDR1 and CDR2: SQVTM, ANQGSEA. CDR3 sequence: CSARRGEEKLFF. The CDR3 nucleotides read TGCAGCGCCCGGAGGGGGGAGGAAAAACTGTTTTTT.

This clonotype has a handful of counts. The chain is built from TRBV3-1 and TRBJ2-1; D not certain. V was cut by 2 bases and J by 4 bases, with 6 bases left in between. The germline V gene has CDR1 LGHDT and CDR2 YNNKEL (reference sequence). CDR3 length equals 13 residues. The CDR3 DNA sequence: TGTGCCAGCAGCCAATGTCCTTACAATGAGCAGTTCTTC. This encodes CASSQCPYNEQFF.

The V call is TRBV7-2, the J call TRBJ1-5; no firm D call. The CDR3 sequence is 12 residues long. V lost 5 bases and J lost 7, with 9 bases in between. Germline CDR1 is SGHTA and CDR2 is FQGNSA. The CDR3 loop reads CASSPFEQPQHF. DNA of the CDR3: TGTGCCAGCAGCCCGTTTGAGCAGCCCCAGCATTTT.

CDR3 DNA: TGTGCCAGCAGCGCCGGGGGAACCACAGATACGCAGTATTTT. This codes for CASSAGGTTDTQYF. The chain links TRBV12-3 or TRBV12-4 to TRBJ2-3; D might be TRBD2 (6 bases). The CDR3 is 14 residues long. Trimming removed 6 bases at V and 2 bases at J, with 12 bases between.

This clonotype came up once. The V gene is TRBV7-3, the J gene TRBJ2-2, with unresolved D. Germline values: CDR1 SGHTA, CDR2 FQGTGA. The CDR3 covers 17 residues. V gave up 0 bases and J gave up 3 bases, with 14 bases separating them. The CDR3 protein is CASSLTFQPRDTGELFF. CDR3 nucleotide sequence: TGTGCCAGCAGCTTAACCTTCCAGCCCCGAGACACCGGGGAGCTGTTTTTT. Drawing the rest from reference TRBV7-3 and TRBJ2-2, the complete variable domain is GAGVSQTPSNKVTEKGKYVELRCDPISGHTALYWYRQSLGQGPEFLIYFQGTGAADDSGLPNDRFFAVRPEGSVSTLKIQRTERGDSAVYLCASSLTFQPRDTGELFFGEGSRLTVL.

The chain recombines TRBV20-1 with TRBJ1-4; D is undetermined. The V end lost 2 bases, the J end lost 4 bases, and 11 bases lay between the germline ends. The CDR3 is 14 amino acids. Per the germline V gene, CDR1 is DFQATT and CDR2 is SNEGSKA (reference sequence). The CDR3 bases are TGCAGTGCTAGAATAGGTTGGGATAATGAAAAACTGTTTTTT. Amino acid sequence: CSARIGWDNEKLFF.

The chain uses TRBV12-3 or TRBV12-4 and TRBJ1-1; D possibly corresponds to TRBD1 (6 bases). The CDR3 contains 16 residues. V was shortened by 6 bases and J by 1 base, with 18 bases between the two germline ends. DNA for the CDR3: TGTGCCAGCAGCCTGGACAGCTACAACGGGAACACTGAAGCTTTCTTT. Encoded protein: CASSLDSYNGNTEAFF.

CDR3 sequence reads: CASSLKPGTSGFGQETQYF. The CDR3 DNA is TGCGCCAGCAGCCTGAAACCCGGGACTAGCGGGTTTGGGCAAGAGACCCAGTACTTC. The rearrangement links TRBV4-3 to TRBJ2-5, with 12 nucleotides matching TRBD2. J was trimmed by 2 bases and V by 4 bases; bases with no gene match: 14. The V gene's germline CDR1 is LGHNA and CDR2 YSLEER. CDR3 size: 19 residues.

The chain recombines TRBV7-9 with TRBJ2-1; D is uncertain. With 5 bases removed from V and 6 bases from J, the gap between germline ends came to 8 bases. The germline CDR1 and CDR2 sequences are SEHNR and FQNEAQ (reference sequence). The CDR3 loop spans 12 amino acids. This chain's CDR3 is CASSAVVNEQFF. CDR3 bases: TGTGCCAGCAGCGCAGTTGTCAATGAGCAGTTCTTC.

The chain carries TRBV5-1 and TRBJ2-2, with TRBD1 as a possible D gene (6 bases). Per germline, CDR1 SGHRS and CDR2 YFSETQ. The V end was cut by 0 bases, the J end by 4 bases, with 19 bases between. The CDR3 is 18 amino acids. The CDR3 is CASSLALGRGRFTGELFF. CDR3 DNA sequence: TGCGCCAGCAGCTTGGCCCTGGGCAGGGGACGGTTCACCGGGGAGCTGTTTTTT. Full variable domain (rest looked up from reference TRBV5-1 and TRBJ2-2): KAGVTQTPRYLIKTRGQQVTLSCSPISGHRSVSWYQQTPGQGLQFLFEYFSETQRNKGNFPGRFSGRQFSNSRSEMNVSTLELGDSALYLCASSLALGRGRFTGELFFGEGSRLTVL.

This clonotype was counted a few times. This CDR3 is CSASGQGANEQYF. The CDR3 DNA is TGCAGTGCTTCTGGACAGGGGGCTAACGAGCAGTACTTC. V is TRBV20-1 and J is TRBJ2-5; TRBD1 matches 11 bases. The J call may be in error: the DNA end matches TRBJ2-7 better. This CDR3 is built from 13 residues. Germline CDR1 reads DFQATT; CDR2 reads SNEGSKA (reference sequence).

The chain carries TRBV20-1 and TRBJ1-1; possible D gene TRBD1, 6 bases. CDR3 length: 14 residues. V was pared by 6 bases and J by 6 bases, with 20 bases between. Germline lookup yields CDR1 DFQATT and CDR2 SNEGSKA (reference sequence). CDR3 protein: CSAGRDMGSPEAFF. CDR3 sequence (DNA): TGCAGTGCCGGCCGGGACATGGGGAGTCCTGAAGCTTTCTTT.